This T cell receptor (beta chain) is drawn from a study of T cell responses to AZD1222 COVID-19 vaccine. Measured with immunoSEQ multiplex PCR; TCRdb has only the in-frame clones, and not every one. The table shows about 86,000 clones, with under 95% occurring only once. Germline values: CDR1 SGHDN, CDR2 FVKESK. V dropped 4 bases and J dropped 5; count of bases not matched to a gene: 11. CDR3 length: 15 amino acids. The source was peripheral blood, collected on day 0 of AZD1222 vaccination. The receptor was isolated from an adult in good health. J is TRBJ2-7 and V is TRBV14, with 7 bases fitting TRBD2. CDR3 nucleotide sequence: TGTGCCAGCAGCCCAACCCTAGCGGAGATCGACGAGCAGTACTTC. It encodes CASSPTLAEIDEQYF.